Shown below are 9 T cell receptor beta chains from a single sample sequenced in a study of follicular helper T cells after annual influenza vaccination. Sequencing used immunoSEQ multiplex PCR; TCRdb keeps in-frame clones, though not all of them. The sample contains fewer than 30,000 clones, 65% to 85% of which appear only once. Regarding time point: 2014-2015 season, pre-vaccination. Source: CXCR5+ CD38- circulating T follicular helper cells from blood, taken on the day of influenza vaccination. Subset given: circulating Tfh, non-naive CD4+CXCR5+PD-1+ (ICOS+CD38+ or ICOS-CD38-). These receptors originate from an adult who received the influenza vaccine.

This clone was detected a few times. The chain carries TRBV18 and TRBJ1-1; unclear D gene. CDR3 length: 13 residues. Looked up from germline, CDR1 is KGHSH and CDR2 is LQKENI. V lost 2 bases and J lost 1, with 5 bases in between. The CDR3 DNA reads TGTGCCAGCTCACCAGAGCGGAACACTGAAGCTTTCTTT. Translated: CASSPERNTEAFF.

This rearrangement joins TRBV5-1 to TRBJ2-2, with unresolved D. CDR1 is SGHRS and CDR2 is YFSETQ in the germline V gene. Trimming removed 4 bases at V and 4 bases at J, with 11 bases between. The CDR3 length is 14 residues. DNA for the CDR3: TGCGCCAGCAGCCCCTTAGCACCCACCGGGGAGCTGTTTTTT. This encodes CASSPLAPTGELFF. Full variable domain (missing parts from reference TRBV5-1 and TRBJ2-2): KAGVTQTPRYLIKTRGQQVTLSCSPISGHRSVSWYQQTPGQGLQFLFEYFSETQRNKGNFPGRFSGRQFSNSRSEMNVSTLELGDSALYLCASSPLAPTGELFFGEGSRLTVL.

This sequence joins TRBV4-2 and TRBJ2-7; the match to TRBD2 covers 7 bases. The length of the CDR3 is 14 residues. The J segment lost 6 bases and the V segment lost 4 bases, leaving 9 bases of the junction unmatched. Germline V lookup: CDR1 LGHNA, CDR2 YNFKEQ. The CDR3 nucleotides read TGTGCCAGCAGCCTGGGGGGGGAAGATCGCGAGCAGTACTTC. Its translation is CASSLGGEDREQYF.

This clone was counted only a few times. The genes are TRBV4-2 and TRBJ2-5; 7 nucleotides align to TRBD2. The CDR3 length is 17 residues. Germline V gene sequence: CDR1 LGHNA, CDR2 YNFKEQ. The ends lost 0 bases at V and 5 bases at J; junction bases unmatched: 12. The DNA of the CDR3 is TGTGCCAGCAGCCAAGATAAGGCGCGGGAGTACATGGAGACCCAGTACTTC. This translates into CASSQDKAREYMETQYF.

This clone has only a few counts. The rearrangement links TRBV19 to TRBJ1-2; D not certain. The CDR3 contains 11 residues. The germline V gene has CDR1 LNHDA and CDR2 SQIVND (reference sequence). Trimming took 9 bases from V and 8 from J, leaving 13 bases between them. This CDR3 reads CASRRVGGYTF. The DNA of the CDR3 is TGTGCCAGCCGACGGGTCGGAGGCTACACCTTC.

The chain is built from TRBV28 and TRBJ1-5; no reliable D call. The germline CDR1 and CDR2 sequences are MDHEN and SYDVKM. The CDR3 runs 13 residues. V was trimmed by 6 bases and J by 6 bases, leaving 12 bases between them. Here the CDR3 DNA reads TGTGCCAGCAGCCTGAATTCAGGTCAGCCCCAGCATTTT. Translating gives CASSLNSGQPQHF.

The rearrangement uses TRBV6-1 and TRBJ1-1, with D unclear. CDR3 length: 11 amino acids. Germline CDR1 reads MNHNS; CDR2 reads SASEGT. The V and J ends lost 8 bases and 1 base respectively, with 5 bases between them. In DNA form, the CDR3 reads TGTGCCAGCCTCTGGAACACTGAAGCTTTCTTT. This translates into CASLWNTEAFF.

The CDR3 bases are TGTGCCAGCAGCCACGAGGGTGCCACTGAAGCTTTCTTT. As protein: CASSHEGATEAFF. This chain connects TRBV7-3 to TRBJ1-1; no reliable D call. Trimming removed 5 bases at V and 4 bases at J, with 11 bases between. This CDR3 is 13 amino acids long. The germline V gene encodes CDR1 SGHTA and CDR2 FQGTGA.

As concerns this clone: This same CDR3 is encoded by further DNA sequences in the sample. J is TRBJ2-1 and V is TRBV7-8, with TRBD2 matching 9 bases. The CDR3 is made up of 16 amino acids. J gave up 4 bases and V 1 base, and 5 bases lay outside the gene matches. Germline V gene data show CDR1 as SGHVS and CDR2 as FQNEAQ. CDR3 amino acids: CASSLGGGGGYNEQFF. The DNA of the CDR3 is TGTGCCAGCAGCTTAGGCGGCGGGGGGGGATACAATGAGCAGTTCTTC.